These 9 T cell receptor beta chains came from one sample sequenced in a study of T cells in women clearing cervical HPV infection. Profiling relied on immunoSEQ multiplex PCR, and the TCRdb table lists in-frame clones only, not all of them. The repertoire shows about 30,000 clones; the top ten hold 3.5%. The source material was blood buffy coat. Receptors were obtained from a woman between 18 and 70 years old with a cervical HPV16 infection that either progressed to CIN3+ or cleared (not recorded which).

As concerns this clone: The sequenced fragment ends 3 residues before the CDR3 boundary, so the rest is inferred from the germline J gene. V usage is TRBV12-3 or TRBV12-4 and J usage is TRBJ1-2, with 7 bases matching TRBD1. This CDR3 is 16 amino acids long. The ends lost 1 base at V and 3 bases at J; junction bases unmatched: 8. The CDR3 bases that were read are TGTGCCAGCAGTTTAGGACAGGGTGTTAATGACTATGGC. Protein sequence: CASSLGQGVNDYG. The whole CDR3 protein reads CASSLGQGVNDYGYTF.

The CDR3 bases that were read are TGCGCCAGCAGCGCGCCGGGACTAGCGGGCACCGGGGAG. Amino acid sequence: CASSAPGLAGTGE. The complete CDR3 sequence is CASSAPGLAGTGELFF. The genes are TRBV4-1 and TRBJ2-2; 12 bases fit TRBD2. From the germline J gene comes the end of the CDR3, since the read stops 3 residues before it. The CDR3 runs to 16 residues. The junction had 5 bases not matched to a gene; V was cut back by 5 bases and J by 4 bases. The germline V gene has CDR1 MGHRA and CDR2 YSYEKL.

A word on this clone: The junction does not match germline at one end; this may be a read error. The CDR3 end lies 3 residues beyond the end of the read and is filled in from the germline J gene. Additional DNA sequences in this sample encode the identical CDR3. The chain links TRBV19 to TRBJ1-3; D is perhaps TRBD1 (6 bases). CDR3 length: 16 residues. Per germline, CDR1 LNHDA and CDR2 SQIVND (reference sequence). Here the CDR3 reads CASSDRDKGSGNTIYF. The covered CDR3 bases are TGTGCCAGTAGCGACCGGGACAAGGGCTCTGGAAACACG.

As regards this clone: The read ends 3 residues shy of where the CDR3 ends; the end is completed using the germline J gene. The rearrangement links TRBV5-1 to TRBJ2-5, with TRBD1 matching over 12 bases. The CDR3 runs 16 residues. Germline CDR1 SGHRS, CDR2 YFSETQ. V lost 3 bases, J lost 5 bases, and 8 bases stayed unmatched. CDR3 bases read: TGCGCCAGCAGCTCCACCGGGACAGGGGGCGGTGAGACC. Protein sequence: CASSSTGTGGGET. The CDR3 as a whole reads CASSSTGTGGGETQYF.

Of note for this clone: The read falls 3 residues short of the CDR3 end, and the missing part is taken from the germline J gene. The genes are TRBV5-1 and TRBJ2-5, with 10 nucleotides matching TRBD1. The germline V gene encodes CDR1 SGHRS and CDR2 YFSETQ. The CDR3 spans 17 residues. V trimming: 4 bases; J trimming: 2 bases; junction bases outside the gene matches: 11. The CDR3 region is CASSLVPGQGNQETQYF. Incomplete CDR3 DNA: TGCGCCAGCAGCCTAGTCCCGGGACAGGGGAATCAAGAGACC.

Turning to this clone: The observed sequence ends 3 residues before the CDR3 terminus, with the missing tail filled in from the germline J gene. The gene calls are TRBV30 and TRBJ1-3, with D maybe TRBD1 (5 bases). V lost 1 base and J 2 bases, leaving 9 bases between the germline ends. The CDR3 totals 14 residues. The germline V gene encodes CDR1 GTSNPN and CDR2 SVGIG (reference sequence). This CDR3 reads CAWSAGFAGNTIYF. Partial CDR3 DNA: TGTGCCTGGAGTGCAGGGTTTGCTGGAAACACC.

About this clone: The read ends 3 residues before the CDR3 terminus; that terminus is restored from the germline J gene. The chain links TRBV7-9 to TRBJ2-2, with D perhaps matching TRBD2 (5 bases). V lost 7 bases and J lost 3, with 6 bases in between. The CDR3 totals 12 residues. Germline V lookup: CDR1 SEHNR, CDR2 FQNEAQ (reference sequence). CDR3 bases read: TGTGCCAGCACCGGGGACACCGGGGAG. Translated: CASTGDTGE. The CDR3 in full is CASTGDTGELFF.

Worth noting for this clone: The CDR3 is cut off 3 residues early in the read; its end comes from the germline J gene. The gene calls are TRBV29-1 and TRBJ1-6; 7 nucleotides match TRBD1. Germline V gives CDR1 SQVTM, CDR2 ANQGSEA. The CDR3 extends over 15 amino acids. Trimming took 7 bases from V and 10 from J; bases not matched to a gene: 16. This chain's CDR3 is CSGDDRARFGSPLHF. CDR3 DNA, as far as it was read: TGCAGCGGGGATGACAGGGCCCGTTTTGGGTCACCC.

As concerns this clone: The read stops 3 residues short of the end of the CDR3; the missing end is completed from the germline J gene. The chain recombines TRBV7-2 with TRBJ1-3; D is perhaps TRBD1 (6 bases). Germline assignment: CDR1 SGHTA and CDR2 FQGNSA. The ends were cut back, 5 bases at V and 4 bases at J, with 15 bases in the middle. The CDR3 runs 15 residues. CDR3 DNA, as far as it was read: TGTGCCAGCAGCCAAATACAGGGTTACGGAAACACC. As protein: CASSQIQGYGNT. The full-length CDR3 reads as CASSQIQGYGNTIYF.